Reported below is one T cell receptor (beta chain). This sample is drawn from a study of response to subunit inactivated influenza vaccine. The CDR3 extends over 16 amino acids. Deletions cut 3 bases from V and 2 bases from J, with 13 bases between. CDR1 and CDR2 from the germline V gene are SGHTA and FQGTGA. Via MiXCR, TCRdb re-called the RT-PCR reads, giving one row per CDR3 protein. The sample has 500,000 to 600,000 distinct CDR3 sequences; approximately 10% are singletons. This sample also appeared in a second study, on T cells expressing NK-cell markers. That paper notes: TCR beta cDNA was made by 5'RACE template switching with UMIs. For several experiments, T cell sorting was restricted to the alpha-beta TCR population by means of an anti-gamma-delta TCR antibody. A handful of donors showed these clonotypes also leading the CD3+CD56-NKG2C+ fraction.

The origin of this receptor is a man between 50 and 59 years old who received an inactivated influenza vaccine. The chain combines TRBV7-3 with TRBJ2-2; tentative D call: TRBD2 (5 bases). Here the sequenced sample was PBMCs from blood, taken on the day of vaccination. The CDR3 region is CASSFGAALNTGELFF. For the CDR3, the DNA is TGTGCCAGCAGCTTTGGAGCGGCCCTTAACACCGGGGAGCTGTTTTTT. Combining the CDR3 with reference TRBV7-3 and TRBJ2-2 gives the whole variable domain GAGVSQTPSNKVTEKGKYVELRCDPISGHTALYWYRQSLGQGPEFLIYFQGTGAADDSGLPNDRFFAVRPEGSVSTLKIQRTERGDSAVYLCASSFGAALNTGELFFGEGSRLTVL.